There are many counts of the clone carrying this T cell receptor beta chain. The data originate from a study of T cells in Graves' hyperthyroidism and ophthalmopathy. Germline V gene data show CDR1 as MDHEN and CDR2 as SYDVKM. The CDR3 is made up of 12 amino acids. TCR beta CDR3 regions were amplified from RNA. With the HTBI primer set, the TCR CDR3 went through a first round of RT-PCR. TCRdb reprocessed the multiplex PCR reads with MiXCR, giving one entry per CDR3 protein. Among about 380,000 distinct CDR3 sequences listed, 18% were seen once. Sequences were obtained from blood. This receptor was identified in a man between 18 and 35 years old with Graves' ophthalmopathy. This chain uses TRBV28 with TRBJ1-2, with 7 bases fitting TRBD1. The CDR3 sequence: CAATGTVYGYTF. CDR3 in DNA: TGTGCGGCCACCGGGACAGTCTATGGCTACACCTTC.